Below, 8 T cell receptor beta chains from the same sample are listed, as sequenced in a study of Ad26.COV2.S vaccination and SARS-CoV-2 variants. Assay used: immunoSEQ multiplex PCR; TCRdb lists only in-frame clones, some missing. Here the sample spans about 350,000 clones, 70% to 90% being singletons. The sample's treatment: 15 to 20 received Ad26.COV2.S at low or high dose, single or two shots; about 5 received placebo; per-sample allocation not given. Samples came from day 63 after the first vaccine or placebo injection. Sequences were derived from peripheral blood, sampled in a trial of Ad26.COV2.S vaccine versus placebo. The receptor source for this set is a person aged 18-60 years who received the Ad26.COV2.S COVID-19 vaccine or a placebo.

This clone came up once. V gene TRBV19 combines with J gene TRBJ1-1, with unresolved D. Trimming cost V 5 bases and J 4 bases, with 17 bases left between them. Germline CDR1 is LNHDA and CDR2 is SQIVND (reference sequence). The CDR3 extends over 15 amino acids. In DNA form, the CDR3 reads TGTGCCAGTAGTTCCCCTGGGCGTAGTAGCACTGAAGCTTTCTTT. Encoded protein: CASSSPGRSSTEAFF.

The chain is built from TRBV3-1 (or the pseudogene TRBV3-2) and TRBJ2-2; D might be TRBD1 or TRBD2, each matching 5 bases. Trimming stripped 4 bases from V and 2 bases from J, with 11 bases between. Germline assignment: CDR1 LGHDT and CDR2 YNNKEL (reference sequence). The CDR3 totals 15 residues. CDR3 residues: CASSPRDHNTGELFF. DNA for the CDR3: TGTGCCAGCAGCCCCCGGGACCACAACACCGGGGAGCTGTTTTTT.

The chain has TRBV10-3 and TRBJ2-1; 9 nucleotides line up with TRBD2. After removal of 2 bases from V and 9 bases from J, the junction contained 11 bases not matched to a gene. This CDR3 is built from 16 residues. Per the germline V gene, CDR1 is ENHRY and CDR2 is SYGVKD. CDR3 protein: CAISEVLAGSHGEQFF. Here the CDR3 DNA reads TGTGCCATCAGTGAGGTCCTAGCGGGGTCCCATGGTGAGCAGTTCTTC.

The rearrangement joins TRBV5-4 to TRBJ2-1; D unresolved. Trimming pared 1 base from V and 4 bases from J, leaving 6 bases between. This CDR3 comprises 13 residues. CDR1 SGHNT and CDR2 YYREEE come from the germline V gene (reference sequence). CDR3 DNA sequence: TGTGCCAGCAGCTTGACAGAATACAATGAGCAGTTCTTC. It is translated as CASSLTEYNEQFF.

The V gene is TRBV7-2, the J gene TRBJ2-5; maybe TRBD1 (6 bases). This CDR3 has 17 amino acids. Trimming cost V 1 base and J 5 bases, with 20 bases left between them. The V gene's germline CDR1 is SGHTA and CDR2 FQGNSA. CDR3 sequence: CASSLVWGSGARETQYF. The CDR3 nucleotides are TGTGCCAGCAGCTTAGTATGGGGGTCAGGGGCGCGTGAGACCCAGTACTTC.

This clone was seen a few times. The chain has TRBV18 and TRBJ1-1; no definite D call. Per the germline V gene, CDR1 is KGHSH and CDR2 is LQKENI. This CDR3 is built from 14 residues. V was clipped by 6 bases and J by 1 base, with 12 bases between them. The CDR3 sequence is CASSQQRRNTEAFF. CDR3 nucleotide sequence: TGTGCCAGCTCGCAACAGCGAAGGAACACTGAAGCTTTCTTT. Full variable domain (rest looked up from reference TRBV18 and TRBJ1-1): NAGVMQNPRHLVRRRGQEARLRCSPMKGHSHVYWYRQLPEEGLKFMVYLQKENIIDESGMPKERFSAEFPKEGPSILRIQQVVRGDSAAYFCASSQQRRNTEAFFGQGTRLTVV.

This chain joins TRBV28 and TRBJ2-2, with 12 bases lining up with TRBD2. With V trimmed by 7 bases and J by 6 bases, 6 bases remained unmatched. Per germline, CDR1 MDHEN and CDR2 SYDVKM. There are 15 residues in the CDR3. The CDR3 spells CASTRLAGVAGELFF. The CDR3 bases are TGTGCCAGCACTCGACTAGCGGGGGTCGCCGGGGAGCTGTTTTTT. Variable domain in full (rest from reference TRBV28 and TRBJ2-2): DVKVTQSSRYLVKRTGEKVFLECVQDMDHENMFWYRQDPGLGLRLIYFSYDVKMKEKGDIPEGYSVSREKKERFSLILESASTNQTSMYLCASTRLAGVAGELFFGEGSRLTVL.

This chain uses TRBV18 with TRBJ1-1, with D unclear. The CDR3 spans 14 residues. V lost 1 base, J lost 1 base, and 7 bases lay in between. The germline CDR1 and CDR2 sequences are KGHSH and LQKENI. Here the CDR3 DNA reads TGTGCCAGCTCACCACTCAACGGGAACACTGAAGCTTTCTTT. This gives the protein CASSPLNGNTEAFF.